Listed below are T cell receptor beta chains from one sample, sequenced in a study of CD8 T cells in ankylosing spondylitis. TCRdb re-called the 5' RACE reads through MiXCR, storing one row per CDR3 protein. Of fewer than 500,000 distinct CDR3 sequences in the sample, about 20% were seen once. The specimen sequenced was blood, either unsorted or a sorted T cell fraction (not recorded which). Receptors were obtained from a male donor with ankylosing spondylitis. CDR3s include the opening cysteine and the closing phenylalanine or tryptophan. A D gene is named only where the DNA matches it firmly. Clone size is stated in some rows and not others, as once, few, many or a class when expanded.

>few|TRBJ2-2|TRBV5-1|.
CASSLERYTGELFF
TGCGCCAGCAGCTTGGAAAGATACACCGGGGAGCTGTTTTTT
>.|TRBJ2-2|TRBV28|.
CAAWEPNTGELFF
TGTGCCGCGTGGGAACCGAACACCGGGGAGCTGTTTTTT
>.|TRBJ1-2|TRBV5-5|TRBD1
CASSLDGRQGYGYTF
TGTGCCAGCAGCTTGGATGGGCGACAGGGTTATGGCTACACCTTC
>few|TRBJ1-5|TRBV7-8|.
CASSLEAGRPFRSQPQHF
TGTGCCAGCAGCTTAGAGGCAGGCCGCCCTTTTCGGTCTCAGCCCCAGCATTTT
>.|TRBJ2-3|TRBV12-3/TRBV12-4|.
CASGYQGTDTQYF
TGTGCCAGCGGCTATCAGGGCACAGATACGCAGTATTTT
>.|TRBJ2-5|TRBV7-3|.
CASSLGGLVPQETQYF
TGTGCCAGCAGCTTGGGGGGCCTGGTCCCTCAAGAGACCCAGTACTTC
>few|TRBJ2-7|TRBV19|TRBD2
CASSMGLAGVYTYEQYF
TGTGCCAGTAGTATGGGACTAGCGGGAGTATACACCTACGAGCAGTACTTC
>.|TRBJ2-2|TRBV4-2|TRBD1
CASSPWTGATGELFF
TGTGCCAGCAGCCCCTGGACAGGGGCCACCGGGGAGCTGTTTTTT
>few|TRBJ1-5|TRBV28|.
CASSPWVPSNQPQHF
TGTGCCAGCAGCCCCTGGGTCCCTAGCAATCAGCCCCAGCATTTT
>.|TRBJ2-7|TRBV12-3/TRBV12-4|.
CASSFPLSRGHLYEQYF
TGTGCCAGCAGTTTCCCCCTATCTCGGGGACACTTGTACGAGCAGTACTTC
>.|TRBJ1-5|TRBV6-2/TRBV6-3|TRBD1
CASRIQGGQPQHF
TGTGCCAGCAGAATCCAGGGGGGGCAGCCCCAGCATTTT
>.|TRBJ2-1|TRBV20-1|TRBD2
CSAKRAGRARNEQFF
TGCAGTGCCAAGAGGGCGGGGAGGGCTCGGAATGAGCAGTTCTTC
>many|TRBJ2-2|TRBV11-2|.
CASSLVGGLAGELFF
TGTGCCAGCAGCTTAGTAGGGGGACTGGCCGGGGAGCTGTTTTTT
>.|TRBJ1-2|TRBV7-9|.
CASSLGPRGGYTF
TGTGCCAGCAGCTTAGGGCCCCGCGGTGGCTACACCTTC
>few|TRBJ2-7|TRBV12-3/TRBV12-4|.
CASSLVGRGPSHVYEQYF
TGTGCCAGCAGTTTAGTCGGCAGGGGCCCCTCTCATGTCTACGAGCAGTACTTC
>.|TRBJ2-3|TRBV7-2|.
CASSRRTSPSTDTQYF
TGTGCCAGCAGCCGCCGGACTTCCCCTAGCACAGATACGCAGTATTTT
>few|TRBJ2-7|TRBV28|TRBD1
CASRGQGYDEQYF
TGTGCCAGCAGGGGACAGGGCTACGACGAGCAGTACTTC
>few|TRBJ2-3|TRBV12-3/TRBV12-4|.
CASSNGGAADTQYF
TGTGCCAGCAGTAATGGGGGGGCCGCAGATACGCAGTATTTT
>few|TRBJ2-1|TRBV7-8|TRBD1
CASSSQGTFNEQFF
TGTGCCAGCAGCTCACAGGGGACCTTCAATGAGCAGTTCTTC
>once|TRBJ1-3|TRBV7-9|.
CASSPSTAGPGNTIYF
TGTGCCAGCAGCCCCAGTACGGCAGGCCCTGGCAACACCATATATTTT
>.|TRBJ1-1|TRBV27|.
CASSLRIRVVLGVNTEAFF
TGTGCCAGCAGTTTAAGGATAAGGGTGGTCCTAGGGGTCAACACTGAAGCTTTCTTT
>.|TRBJ2-1|TRBV7-2|TRBD2
CASTRTSGVYNEQFF
TGTGCCAGCACCAGGACTAGCGGGGTTTACAATGAGCAGTTCTTC
>few|TRBJ1-1|TRBV6-2/TRBV6-3|TRBD1
CASTRDRDTEAFF
TGTGCCAGCACCCGGGACAGGGATACTGAAGCTTTCTTT
>few|TRBJ2-1|TRBV10-3|TRBD2
CATLPGAGGGNEQFF
TGTGCCACCCTCCCCGGCGCGGGAGGGGGAAATGAGCAGTTCTTC
>.|TRBJ2-1|TRBV10-3|.
CATRTSPDNEQFF
TGTGCCACCCGGACTTCCCCGGACAATGAGCAGTTCTTC
>few|TRBJ1-1|TRBV28|.
CASGRPGTRTEAFF
TGTGCCAGCGGACGGCCGGGGACTAGGACTGAAGCTTTCTTT
>.|TRBJ1-5|TRBV2|.
CASTQSTGGLQPQHF
TGTGCCAGCACCCAATCAACGGGGGGCTTGCAGCCCCAGCATTTT
>.|TRBJ1-3|TRBV7-9|.
CASSLFGARGNTIYF
TGTGCCAGCAGCTTATTTGGGGCTCGGGGAAACACCATATATTTT
>few|TRBJ2-1|TRBV6-1|.
CASSARTPNEQFF
TGTGCCAGCAGTGCCCGGACCCCCAATGAGCAGTTCTTC
>.|TRBJ2-2|TRBV10-1|.
CASSESLAGRSGELFF
TGCGCCAGCAGTGAATCTTTGGCAGGCCGATCCGGGGAGCTGTTTTTT
>.|TRBJ2-7|TRBV2|TRBD1
CASSPGQGIYEQYF
TGTGCCAGTTCTCCGGGACAGGGGATTTACGAGCAGTACTTC
>many|TRBJ1-4|TRBV4-3|.
CASSRRQYNEKLFF
TGCGCCAGCAGCCGAAGACAGTATAATGAAAAACTGTTTTTT
>.|TRBJ2-2|TRBV20-1|TRBD2
CSARAGLEATGELFF
TGCAGTGCTAGAGCCGGACTAGAGGCCACCGGGGAGCTGTTTTTT
>.|TRBJ1-1|TRBV29-1|.
CSGGHNTEAFF
TGCAGCGGTGGACACAACACTGAAGCTTTCTTT
>.|TRBJ2-5|TRBV9|TRBD1
CASSFWDRGQETQYF
TGTGCCAGCAGTTTTTGGGACAGGGGCCAAGAGACCCAGTACTTC
>.|TRBJ2-1|TRBV7-2|.
CASSLTRRDNNEQFF
TGTGCCAGCAGCCTTACAAGGAGGGACAACAATGAGCAGTTCTTC
>.|TRBJ2-4|TRBV4-1|TRBD1
CASSQAVSTGALKNIQYF
TGCGCCAGCAGCCAAGCGGTTTCGACAGGGGCACTCAAAAACATTCAGTACTTC
>few|TRBJ2-2|TRBV29-1|.
CSVAVGTGELFF
TGCAGCGTCGCAGTTGGCACCGGGGAGCTGTTTTTT
>many|TRBJ1-4|TRBV5-6|.
CASSDSLGHFGEKLFF
TGTGCCAGCAGTGACTCACTCGGGCATTTCGGTGAAAAACTGTTTTTT
>few|TRBJ2-7|TRBV5-1|TRBD1
CASSPNKDRDHEQYF
TGCGCCAGCAGCCCCAACAAGGACAGGGATCACGAGCAGTACTTC
>few|TRBJ2-2|TRBV12-3/TRBV12-4|.
CASSLARDSYGGELFF
TGTGCCAGCAGTTTAGCGCGAGACTCTTATGGCGGGGAGCTGTTTTTT
>.|TRBJ2-1|TRBV21-1|.
CASTPLAGGPNEQFF
TGTGCCAGCACCCCACTAGCGGGAGGGCCGAATGAGCAGTTCTTC
>few|TRBJ2-1|TRBV20-1|.
CSARVSGRGAYNEQFF
TGCAGTGCTAGAGTATCGGGCAGGGGTGCCTACAATGAGCAGTTCTTC
>.|TRBJ1-1|TRBV5-1|.
CASSEGSGTEAFF
TGCGCCAGCAGCGAGGGGTCGGGGACTGAAGCTTTCTTT
>.|TRBJ2-5|TRBV19|TRBD1
CASSPDRDLTQYF
TGTGCCAGTAGTCCAGACAGGGACCTAACCCAGTACTTC
>.|TRBJ2-5|TRBV20-1|TRBD2
CSAALLAGGETQYF
TGCAGTGCAGCACTATTAGCGGGAGGAGAGACCCAGTACTTC
>.|TRBJ2-3|TRBV7-3|TRBD2
CASSLLAGMTDTQYF
TGTGCCAGCAGCTTATTAGCGGGAATGACAGATACGCAGTATTTT
>.|TRBJ2-6|TRBV29-1|TRBD1
CSVARGRAGANVLTF
TGCAGCGTTGCAAGGGGGCGGGCTGGGGCCAACGTCCTGACTTTC
>.|TRBJ1-2|TRBV6-5|.
CATRRGNYGYTF
TGTGCCACCAGGCGCGGAAATTATGGCTACACCTTC
>few|TRBJ1-5|TRBV20-1|.
CSARDEVGWEDNQPQHF
TGCAGTGCTAGAGATGAGGTAGGGTGGGAGGACAATCAGCCCCAGCATTTT